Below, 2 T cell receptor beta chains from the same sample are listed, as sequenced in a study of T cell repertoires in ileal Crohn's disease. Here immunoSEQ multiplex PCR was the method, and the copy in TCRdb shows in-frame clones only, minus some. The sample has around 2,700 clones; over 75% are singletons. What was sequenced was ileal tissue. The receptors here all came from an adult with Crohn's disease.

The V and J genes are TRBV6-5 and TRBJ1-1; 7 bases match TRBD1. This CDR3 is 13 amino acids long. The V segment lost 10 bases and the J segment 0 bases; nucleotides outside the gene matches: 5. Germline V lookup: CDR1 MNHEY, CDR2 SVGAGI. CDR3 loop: CATRGQLNTEAFF. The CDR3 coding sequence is TGTGCCACCCGGGGACAGCTGAACACTGAAGCTTTCTTT.

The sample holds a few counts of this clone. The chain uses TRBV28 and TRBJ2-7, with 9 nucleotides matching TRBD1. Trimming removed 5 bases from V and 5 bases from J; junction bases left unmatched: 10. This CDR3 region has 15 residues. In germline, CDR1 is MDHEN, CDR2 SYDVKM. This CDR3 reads CASSTPDRGMDEQYF. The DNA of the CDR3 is TGTGCCAGCAGTACCCCGGACAGGGGTATGGACGAGCAGTACTTC. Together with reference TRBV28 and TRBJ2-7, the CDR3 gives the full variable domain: DVKVTQSSRYLVKRTGEKVFLECVQDMDHENMFWYRQDPGLGLRLIYFSYDVKMKEKGDIPEGYSVSREKKERFSLILESASTNQTSMYLCASSTPDRGMDEQYFGPGTRLTVT.